The 20 T cell receptor beta chains below were found in one sample sequenced in a study of OX40 agonist ivuxolimab in advanced cancers. Measured with immunoSEQ multiplex PCR; TCRdb has only the in-frame clones, and not every one. Found here are 95,000 to 150,000 clones, 93% of them singletons; the top ten hold approximately 0.15%. Sequenced material: CD4+ or CD8+ T cells sorted from blood, taken in a trial of the OX40 agonist ivuxolimab. Receptor source: an adult with an advanced solid tumor such as melanoma, head and neck, liver or kidney cancer.

The chain uses TRBV29-1 and TRBJ2-3; D not certain. CDR3 length: 13 amino acids. Trimming left V 7 bases short and J 11 bases short, with 22 bases between. Germline values: CDR1 SQVTM, CDR2 ANQGSEA. CDR3 coding DNA: TGCAGCGGGACGGAAACCGGCGGAATTTGGCAGTATTTT. Its protein product is CSGTETGGIWQYF.

The chain combines TRBV19 with TRBJ1-1, with 9 bases identical to TRBD1. The CDR3 is 18 residues long. V shed 1 base and J 0 bases; nucleotides not matched to a gene: 9. Germline CDR1 and CDR2: LNHDA and SQIVND (reference sequence). This chain's CDR3 is CASSIGGTGTTLNTEAFF. For the CDR3, the DNA is TGTGCCAGTAGTATAGGAGGGACAGGGACGACCTTGAACACTGAAGCTTTCTTT.

The CDR3 DNA reads as TGTGCCAGCAGCTGGGGACAGAACTATGGCTACACCTTC. Amino acid sequence: CASSWGQNYGYTF. This chain uses TRBV7-2 with TRBJ1-2, with 7 bases fitting TRBD1. The CDR3 extends over 13 amino acids. V dropped 4 bases and J dropped 2; count of bases not matched to a gene: 1. The germline CDR1 and CDR2 sequences are SGHTA and FQGNSA.

This clone was detected only once. The chain links TRBV5-1 to TRBJ2-6; D gene uncertain. The V end was cut by 0 bases, the J end by 1 base, with 5 bases between. The length of the CDR3 is 15 residues. Germline V gene data show CDR1 as SGHRS and CDR2 as YFSETQ. The CDR3 nucleotides are TGCGCCAGCAGCTTGGGTGGGTCTGGGGCCAACGTCCTGACTTTC. The encoded protein is CASSLGGSGANVLTF.

The rearrangement uses TRBV6-5 and TRBJ1-2; D gene uncertain. There are 13 residues in the CDR3. V was clipped by 2 bases and J by 2 bases, with 6 bases between them. CDR1 is MNHEY and CDR2 is SVGAGI in the germline V gene. In DNA, the CDR3 is TGTGCCAGCAGTTACGGTATCAACTATGGCTACACCTTC. Amino acid sequence: CASSYGINYGYTF.

This chain links TRBV6-5 with TRBJ1-1, with 8 positions matching TRBD1. V shed 9 bases, J shed 3 bases, and the junction held 9 bases outside the gene matches. The CDR3 totals 14 residues. CDR1 and CDR2 (germline): MNHEY, SVGAGI. For the CDR3, the DNA is TGTGCCAGTTTCAGGGGGCTTGGTGACACTGAAGCTTTCTTT. Its protein is CASFRGLGDTEAFF.

This chain joins TRBV7-3 and TRBJ2-3; no reliable D call. Germline assignment: CDR1 SGHTA and CDR2 FQGTGA. Between the trimmed V and J ends, which lost 6 bases and 6 bases, there was a span of 13 bases. CDR3 size: 13 residues. The CDR3 DNA reads TGTGCCAGCAGTATTAACGCCCCGGATACGCAGTATTTT. It encodes CASSINAPDTQYF.

The chain combines TRBV5-1 with TRBJ1-1; the D is unclear. The germline V and J ends were trimmed by 0 bases and 8 bases, with 8 bases remaining between them. From germline, CDR1 is SGHRS and CDR2 YFSETQ. This CDR3 is built from 12 residues. The CDR3 sequence: CASSLAGDEAFF. CDR3 coding DNA: TGCGCCAGCAGCTTGGCCGGCGACGAAGCTTTCTTT.

This chain's CDR3 is CASSPSSRRETQYF. Written as DNA, the CDR3 is TGTGCCAGCAGTCCTAGTAGTAGACGAGAGACCCAGTACTTC. The J gene is TRBJ2-5, the V gene TRBV7-7, with no clear D. Germline V gives CDR1 SSHAT, CDR2 FNYEAQ (reference sequence). The V end lost 6 bases, the J end lost 4 bases, and 15 bases lay between the germline ends. This CDR3 is built from 14 residues.

This chain connects TRBV14 to TRBJ2-5; D is undetermined. The CDR3 has 14 residues. The germline gives CDR1 SGHDN, CDR2 FVKESK. The V end lost 0 bases, the J end lost 5 bases, and 10 bases lay between the germline ends. As DNA, the CDR3 is TGTGCCAGCAGCCAAGATCTTGTGTCGGAGACCCAGTACTTC. Protein product: CASSQDLVSETQYF.

V is TRBV25-1 and J is TRBJ1-6; 7 bases map to TRBD1. The germline V gene encodes CDR1 MGHDK and CDR2 SYGVNS. Germline trimming cut 6 bases from V and 16 bases from J; bases unmatched to any gene: 15. CDR3 length: 14 amino acids. The chain's CDR3 is CASRQTGAYLKLHF. CDR3 nucleotides: TGTGCCAGCAGGCAAACAGGGGCATACCTTAAGCTCCACTTT.

This clone has just a few counts. The chain employs TRBV29-1 and TRBJ1-1, with a possible D match to TRBD1 (6 bases). This CDR3 is 16 amino acids long. With 0 bases removed from V and 4 bases from J, the gap between germline ends came to 18 bases. Germline V gives CDR1 SQVTM, CDR2 ANQGSEA. CDR3 coding DNA: TGCAGCGTTGAAGATGGGGGCTTCTATGGAGGCACTGAAGCTTTCTTT. Translation gives CSVEDGGFYGGTEAFF.

Concerning this clone itself: The sample has other DNA sequences that encode this CDR3 too. This sequence joins TRBV6-1 and TRBJ2-1, with D unclear. Looked up from germline, CDR1 is MNHNS and CDR2 is SASEGT. CDR3 size: 12 residues. V lost 1 base and J 6 bases, leaving 4 bases between the germline ends. The CDR3 nucleotides read TGTGCCAGCAGTGAAGGGTTCAATGAGCAGTTCTTC. Translated, it gives CASSEGFNEQFF.

The rearrangement uses TRBV6-5 and TRBJ2-3, with TRBD1 matching over 7 bases. CDR3 length equals 13 residues. V lost 7 bases and J lost 1; bases outside the gene matches: 2. Germline loops: CDR1 MNHEY, CDR2 SVGAGI. The CDR3 coding sequence is TGTGCCAGCAAGGGGGCGGGCACAGATACGCAGTATTTT. Translated: CASKGAGTDTQYF.

This clone appeared once. This chain links TRBV15 with TRBJ2-5; no reliable D call. Germline CDR1 LNHNV, CDR2 YYDKDF (reference sequence). Trimming stripped 1 base from V and 0 bases from J, with 6 bases between. The CDR3 contains 14 residues. Written as DNA, the CDR3 is TGTGCCACCAGCAGAGGAGAATACCAAGAGACCCAGTACTTC. It encodes CATSRGEYQETQYF.

The rearrangement uses TRBV19 and TRBJ2-5; TRBD1 matches 7 bases. The last part of the DNA fits TRBJ2-7 better; the J call may be wrong. From germline, CDR1 is LNHDA and CDR2 SQIVND (reference sequence). The CDR3 covers 14 residues. CDR3 sequence (DNA): TGTGCCAGTAGTATCTCTGGGACAGACTACGAGCAGTACTTC. Its translation is CASSISGTDYEQYF.

The genes are TRBV19 and TRBJ2-3, with TRBD1 identical over 12 bases. The ends lost 4 bases at V and 7 bases at J; junction bases unmatched: 3. Germline CDR1 is LNHDA and CDR2 is SQIVND (reference sequence). This CDR3 region has 14 residues. The CDR3 is CASSKGQGAYTQYF. The CDR3 bases are TGTGCCAGTAGTAAGGGACAGGGGGCCTATACGCAGTATTTT.

The chain combines TRBV11-2 with TRBJ2-7, with 9 bases identical to TRBD1. Trimming cost V 5 bases and J 7 bases; bases outside gene matches: 6. Looked up from germline, CDR1 is SGHAT and CDR2 is FQNNGV. The CDR3 is 13 amino acids. The CDR3 spells CASSTRTGEEQYF. DNA for the CDR3: TGTGCCAGCAGCACCCGGACAGGGGAAGAGCAGTACTTC.

The chain has TRBV30 and TRBJ2-7, with D perhaps TRBD1 or TRBD2 (6 bases each). Germline assignment: CDR1 GTSNPN and CDR2 SVGIG (reference sequence). Trimming removed 1 base from V and 7 bases from J, with 11 bases in between. This CDR3 is built from 12 residues. CDR3 DNA: TGTGCCTGGAGTGCTACAGGGAGGGAGCAGTACTTC. It specifies CAWSATGREQYF.

The chain recombines TRBV6-5 with TRBJ2-7; D might be TRBD1 or TRBD2, each matching 5 bases. The V end was cut by 6 bases, the J end by 9 bases, with 18 bases between. The CDR3 runs 13 residues. Germline assignment: CDR1 MNHEY and CDR2 SVGAGI. CDR3 sequence (DNA): TGTGCCAGCAGCACGGTCGTAAGGGGAGCGCAGTACTTC. Amino acids: CASSTVVRGAQYF.